This entry concerns a single TCR beta chain. These data originate in a study of T cell changes during pregnancy in multiple sclerosis. Generated by immunoSEQ multiplex PCR, the TCRdb table keeps only in-frame clones and is missing some. Counted here are about 13,000 clones, 90% occurring once; the ten biggest clones make up 12%. This TCR was recovered from a female donor in good health, enrolled as a control in a pregnancy study. The material sequenced was CD8+ T cells from peripheral blood mononuclear cells, taken after pregnancy.

CDR3 coding DNA: TGTGCCAGCAGACCCTCCAGGCCCAATCAGCCCCAGCATTTT. Translated, it gives CASRPSRPNQPQHF. The chain is built from TRBV6-5 and TRBJ1-5; D not resolved. This CDR3 is 14 amino acids long. Germline V gives CDR1 MNHEY, CDR2 SVGAGI. With 6 bases removed from V and 3 bases from J, the gap between germline ends came to 12 bases.